A single sample is the source of the 3 T cell receptor beta chains below, sequenced in a study of T cell changes during pregnancy in multiple sclerosis (dated by TCRdb to the late 2010s). Library preparation was by the immunoSEQ multiplex PCR assay. Held by TCRdb, this immuneACCESS table contains in-frame sequences only and omits some clones. Under half of the omission traces to an unresolved V gene where checked; the cause of the rest is unknown. Counted in this sample were around 92,000 clones; under 95% of them appeared once. 0.99% of the sample goes to the ten largest clones. This material consisted of peripheral blood, taken after pregnancy. These receptors all stem from a female donor with multiple sclerosis, enrolled in a pregnancy study.

This chain joins TRBV12-5 and TRBJ2-1; 12 bases agree with TRBD2. The V segment lost 2 bases and the J segment 7 bases; nucleotides outside the gene matches: 24. The CDR3 is made up of 22 amino acids. Germline-derived CDR1 and CDR2 are LGHNT and FRNRAP. The CDR3 here is CASGLSQPSGRALRALGNEQFF. DNA for the CDR3: TGTGCTAGTGGTTTGTCACAGCCTAGCGGGAGGGCTCTAAGAGCCCTCGGGAATGAGCAGTTCTTC.

This chain links TRBV2 with TRBJ1-5; 7 bases are a match to TRBD1. The CDR3 is 13 residues long. Losses at the gene ends were 2 bases for V and 7 bases for J; bases not matched to a gene: 2. The germline V gene has CDR1 SNHLY and CDR2 FYNNEI. This CDR3 is CASSERQGQPQHF. CDR3 coding DNA: TGTGCCAGCAGTGAACGACAGGGCCAGCCCCAGCATTTT.

V usage is TRBV12-5 and J usage is TRBJ2-5; maybe TRBD2 (6 bases). Germline V gives CDR1 LGHNT, CDR2 FRNRAP. The CDR3 runs 15 residues. V gave up 5 bases and J gave up 1 base, with 14 bases separating them. The CDR3 here is CASGPGLSGQETQYF. DNA of the CDR3: TGTGCTAGTGGTCCCGGGCTTAGCGGCCAAGAGACCCAGTACTTC. Supplemented by reference TRBV12-5 and TRBJ2-5, the full variable domain reads DARVTQTPRHKVTEMGQEVTMRCQPILGHNTVFWYRQTMMQGLELLAYFRNRAPLDDSGMPKDRFSAEMPDATLATLKIQPSEPRDSAVYFCASGPGLSGQETQYFGPGTRLLVL.